This T cell receptor (beta chain) was captured by sequencing in a study of shared clonotypes between healthy human individuals. TCRdb's table, derived via immunoSEQ multiplex PCR, lists solely in-frame clones and lacks some. The sample yields millions of clones, 85% to 95% seen once. There are 15 residues in the CDR3. CDR1 is LNHDA and CDR2 is SQIVND in the germline V gene (reference sequence). Comment on this clone: One junction end does not reproduce the germline sequence, and a read error may be involved.

This TCR derives from a man younger than 35 in good health. The V call is TRBV19, the J call TRBJ2-1; D is possibly TRBD2 (5 bases). Specimen: naive CD4+ T cells sorted from blood. Subset indicated: CD45RA+ positively selected. CDR3 amino acids: CASRPTEGSYNEQFF. The CDR3 DNA is TGTGCCAGTAGACCTACCGAGGGCTCCTATAATGAGCAGTTCTTC.